This T cell receptor beta chain was captured by sequencing in a study of blood T cell repertoires in COVID-19. The repertoire was sequenced with immunoSEQ multiplex PCR; TCRdb's copy has only in-frame clones and lacks some. The sample contains roughly 340,000 clones, around nine tenths of which appear only once. CDR1 is SNHLY and CDR2 is FYNNEI in the germline V gene. Trimming took off 4 bases at V and 8 bases at J, with 14 bases between the two ends. The CDR3 has 13 amino acids. The origin of this receptor is a woman in her 70s with COVID-19, enrolled during active disease. Sequenced input: peripheral blood. The chain carries TRBV2 and TRBJ1-2; D may be TRBD1 (6 bases). The chain's CDR3 is CASSGFARGGYTF. In DNA form, the CDR3 reads TGTGCCAGCAGTGGATTCGCCAGGGGCGGCTACACCTTC.